The rows below give T cell receptor beta chains drawn from one sample of a study of CD8 T cells in Susac syndrome. TCRdb fed the immunoSEQ multiplex PCR reads into MiXCR, producing one record per CDR3 protein. The table has about 140,000 distinct CDR3 sequences, 95% seen once; the top ten hold about 0.18%. What was sequenced was CD8+ T cells from PBMCs. These receptors all stem from a human donor with Susac syndrome. CDR3s include the opening cysteine and the closing phenylalanine or tryptophan. D genes are given only for firm matches. Size tells how often a clone was seen (once, few, many) or the class of an expanded clone, and some rows leave it out.

CDR3 length	D gene	clone size	J gene	V gene	CDR3 DNA	CDR3 protein
14	TRBD2	NA	TRBJ2-5	TRBV11-1	TGTGCCAGCGGACTAGCGGCTGCCGGGGAGACCCAGTACTTC	CASGLAAAGETQYF
17	NA	NA	TRBJ1-5	TRBV6-5	TGTGCCAGCAGTTACGCGCTGGAGGGACGTAGCAATCAGCCCCAGCATTTT	CASSYALEGRSNQPQHF
10	NA	NA	TRBJ2-1	TRBV20-1	TGCAGTGCTAAGCAAACAGAGCAGTTCTTC	CSAKQTEQFF
13	NA	once	TRBJ2-7	TRBV27	TGTGCCAGCAGTTTCCGTCCAGGCTACGAGCAGTACTTC	CASSFRPGYEQYF
13	NA	NA	TRBJ2-1	TRBV7-2	TGTGCCAGCAGCTGGTTGACTAGCAATGAGCAGTTCTTC	CASSWLTSNEQFF
14	NA	NA	TRBJ2-3	TRBV12-3/TRBV12-4	TGTGCCAGCAGTTCAGCTAGAAGCACAGATACGCAGTATTTT	CASSSARSTDTQYF
13	NA	NA	TRBJ1-2	TRBV29-1	TGCAGCGTTGAAAGCGGCGGAAACTATGGCTACACCTTC	CSVESGGNYGYTF
17	TRBD1	NA	TRBJ2-5	TRBV14	TGTGCCAGCAGCCAACCTTCTCCGGGACAGGGGACGGGGACCCAGTACTTC	CASSQPSPGQGTGTQYF
15	TRBD2	NA	TRBJ2-2	TRBV9	TGTGCCAGCAGCGTCGGGACTAGTTTATTCGGGGAGCTGTTTTTT	CASSVGTSLFGELFF
15	TRBD1	NA	TRBJ2-1	TRBV7-9	TGTGCCAGCAGCTACCGGGACAGGGGACGCGATGAGCAGTTCTTC	CASSYRDRGRDEQFF
12	NA	NA	TRBJ2-2	TRBV9	TGTGCCAGCAGCGTAAAGACCGGGGAGCTGTTTTTT	CASSVKTGELFF
13	NA	NA	TRBJ2-1	TRBV2	TGTGCCAGCAGTGAAAAATATCCCGATGAGCAGTTCTTC	CASSEKYPDEQFF
13	NA	NA	TRBJ1-2	TRBV20-1	TGCAGTGCTAGTCACCGGGACAACTATGGCTACACCTTC	CSASHRDNYGYTF
14	NA	once	TRBJ2-1	TRBV7-9	TGTGCCAGCAGCACCGGCCTCTCCTACAATGAGCAGTTCTTC	CASSTGLSYNEQFF
16	NA	NA	TRBJ2-7	TRBV20-1	TGCAGTGCTAGAGGGGTGGGGCGGAGAAGCTCCTACGAGCAGTACTTC	CSARGVGRRSSYEQYF
11	TRBD2	NA	TRBJ2-1	TRBV27	TGTGCCAGTGGACTAGCCGATGAGCAGTTCTTC	CASGLADEQFF
15	TRBD1	NA	TRBJ2-7	TRBV29-1	TGCAGCGTTGAGGGGTTGGGTCAGGGGGCGGTCGAGCAGTACTTC	CSVEGLGQGAVEQYF
11	NA	NA	TRBJ2-1	TRBV7-8	TGTGCCAGCCTACTCTACAATGAGCAGTTCTTC	CASLLYNEQFF
14	NA	NA	TRBJ2-7	TRBV7-2	TGTGCCAGCAGCCCAGACAGTCTCCCCTACGAGCAGTACTTC	CASSPDSLPYEQYF
13	TRBD2	NA	TRBJ2-5	TRBV27	TGTGCCAGCAATGGGGGGGGTAGGGAGACCCAGTACTTC	CASNGGGRETQYF
12	TRBD2	NA	TRBJ2-7	TRBV20-1	TGCAGTTTGACTAGCGGGAGCAGCGAGCAGTACTTC	CSLTSGSSEQYF
11	NA	NA	TRBJ2-7	TRBV12-3/TRBV12-4	TGTGCCAGCAGCTTTGGACATAAGCAGTACTTC	CASSFGHKQYF
17	TRBD2	NA	TRBJ2-1	TRBV18	TGTGCCAGCTCATCGGCTGTTCTAGCGGGAGAGTACGATGAGCAGTTCTTC	CASSSAVLAGEYDEQFF
13	NA	NA	TRBJ2-7	TRBV12-3/TRBV12-4	TGTGCCAGCAGTGATAACCCAACCTACGAGCAGTACTTC	CASSDNPTYEQYF
12	NA	NA	TRBJ2-1	TRBV28	TGTGCCAGCACTACAGGCTTGAATGAGCAGTTCTTC	CASTTGLNEQFF
16	NA	NA	TRBJ1-1	TRBV21-1	TGCCCTAAGCAAAGTTATCGGACGGGGAAAAACACTGAAGCTTTCTTT	CPKQSYRTGKNTEAFF
13	NA	once	TRBJ1-1	TRBV10-3	TGTGCCATCAGTGAGTCGGCGAACACTGAAGCTTTCTTT	CAISESANTEAFF
16	TRBD2	NA	TRBJ2-1	TRBV9	TGTGCCAGCAGCGTAGATCTAGCGGTGACCTACAATGAGCAGTTCTTC	CASSVDLAVTYNEQFF
11	TRBD1	once	TRBJ1-1	TRBV29-1	TGCAGCGCAAGGGACAGCCTCGAGGCTTTCTTT	CSARDSLEAFF
15	TRBD2	NA	TRBJ2-1	TRBV5-6	TGTGCCAGCAGCTTCGCGGGAGGGCCGTACAATGAGCAGTTCTTC	CASSFAGGPYNEQFF
12	NA	NA	TRBJ1-1	TRBV25-1	TGTGCCAGCACTCAGGGGAACACTGAAGCTTTCTTT	CASTQGNTEAFF
16	NA	NA	TRBJ1-3	TRBV4-1	TGCGCCAGCAGCCAAGATGGGGTTTCCTCTGGAAACACCATATATTTT	CASSQDGVSSGNTIYF
13	NA	NA	TRBJ1-2	TRBV15	TGTGCCACCAGCAGAGTCGAGGCTGATGGCTACACCTTC	CATSRVEADGYTF
13	NA	NA	TRBJ2-7	TRBV7-8	TGTGCCAGCAGCACCCCGTTAACGGACGAGCAGTACTTC	CASSTPLTDEQYF
14	TRBD2	NA	TRBJ2-7	TRBV20-1	TGCAGCGCGAGGAGTATAGCGGGAGGCTACGAGCAGTACTTC	CSARSIAGGYEQYF
12	NA	NA	TRBJ1-2	TRBV9	TGTGCCAGCACAACGGATAACTATGGCTACACCTTC	CASTTDNYGYTF
12	NA	NA	TRBJ1-1	TRBV20-1	TGCAGTGCTGTACAGGGGAACACTGAAGCTTTCTTT	CSAVQGNTEAFF